The 3 T cell receptor beta chains below were found in one sample sequenced in a study of control samples from healthy donors and cancer patients. Measured with immunoSEQ multiplex PCR; TCRdb has only the in-frame clones, and not every one. The repertoire consists of some 150,000 clones, with 93% occurring once and the leading ten covering roughly 4.3%. The sample taken for sequencing was blood. The receptors originated from a woman in her fifties or sixties in good health.

The chain joins TRBV18 to TRBJ2-4; 7 bases align to TRBD1. After removal of 4 bases from V and 2 bases from J, the junction contained 11 bases not matched to a gene. The germline CDR1 and CDR2 sequences are KGHSH and LQKENI. The CDR3 sequence is 17 residues long. The CDR3 sequence is CASSLLGTANTKNIQYF. The CDR3, as DNA: TGTGCCAGCTCACTACTCGGGACAGCAAATACCAAAAACATTCAGTACTTC.

The V call is TRBV10-2, the J call TRBJ2-1; D is unresolved. The V gene lost 8 bases and the J gene lost 4 bases, with 9 bases spanning the gap. Germline-derived CDR1 and CDR2 are WSHSY and SAAADI. This CDR3 contains 12 residues. The CDR3 nucleotides read TGCGCCAGCGCCGGCAGTTACAATGAGCAGTTCTTC. It codes for CASAGSYNEQFF.

This clone was found a few times. CDR3 region: CASSLSGAGSNQPQHF. The CDR3 DNA reads as TGTGCCAGCAGCTTATCCGGGGCAGGGAGCAATCAGCCCCAGCATTTT. The rearrangement links TRBV7-2 to TRBJ1-5; D perhaps matches TRBD1 (5 bases). The ends were cut back, 2 bases at V and 1 base at J, with 12 bases in the middle. The CDR3 has 16 residues. Germline V gene sequence: CDR1 SGHTA, CDR2 FQGNSA.